Below, one T cell receptor (beta chain) is given with its context. The method was immunoSEQ multiplex PCR; TCRdb's version includes in-frame clones alone and lacks a portion of them. The sample lists some 600,000 clones, about 96% occurring once. Naive CD8 cells were CD45RO-negative, positively selected for CCR7, excluding terminally differentiated effector memory CD45RA+ cells. The data stem from a study of shared clonotypes between healthy human individuals. Germline V gives CDR1 SGHNT, CDR2 YENEEA. The CDR3 totals 11 residues. The V and J ends lost 1 base and 8 bases respectively, with 3 bases between them.

This chain joins TRBV11-3 and TRBJ2-1; D remains unclear. This receptor was obtained from a woman aged 25 to 45 in good health. The sample consisted of naive CD8+ T cells sorted from blood. CDR3 nucleotides: TGTGCCAGCAGCTTAGGCTATGAGCAGTTCTTC. Protein sequence: CASSLGYEQFF.